The clone carrying this TCR beta chain was detected ten times or more. The antigen is not known. These data are taken from a study of T cells in Graves' hyperthyroidism and ophthalmopathy. Overall study context: Blood was drawn when the patient was first diagnosed and still untreated. The study, taken as a whole, reports: Expanded thyroid clonotypes (above 0.001) were mostly also found in blood.

From RNA transcripts, TCR beta CDR3 regions were amplified. TCR CDR3 underwent first-round RT-PCR with the HTBI primer set. TCRdb independently ran MiXCR on the multiplex PCR reads; one entry per CDR3 protein. The sample consists of under 550,000 distinct CDR3 sequences, about 13% of them appearing once. Absent ophthalmopathy progression within 18 months defined stable Graves' hyperthyroidism. Clinical symptoms, serum thyroxine and TRAb, thyroid ultrasound and orbital computed tomography together formed the diagnostic basis. CDR1 is SEHNR and CDR2 is FQNEAQ in the germline V gene (reference sequence). V lost 0 bases, J lost 0 bases, and 7 bases lay in between. This CDR3 region has 15 residues.

This sequence was found in a woman under 30 with Graves' hyperthyroidism. The specimen sequenced was blood. This sequence joins TRBV7-9 and TRBJ2-3, with D tentatively TRBD2 (5 bases). Here the CDR3 reads CASSLATGSTDTQYF. The CDR3 coding sequence is TGTGCCAGCAGCTTAGCCACGGGGAGCACAGATACGCAGTATTTT.